One sample yielded the 29 T cell receptor beta chains listed below, sequenced in a study of preoperative IRX-2 immunotherapy in early breast cancer. The treatment denotes: preoperative locoregional IRX-2 cytokine immunotherapy. Assay used: immunoSEQ multiplex PCR; TCRdb lists only in-frame clones, some missing. The profile shows 10,000 to 15,000 clones, approximately 91% of them singletons. Sampling was carried out from a patient treated with IRX-2 immunotherapy. The receptor source for this set is a human donor with breast cancer.

The V and J genes are TRBV5-6 and TRBJ2-1; 12 bases match TRBD1. The germline V gene encodes CDR1 SGHDT and CDR2 YYEEEE. With 3 bases clipped from V and 8 bases from J, the junction kept 0 bases outside the gene matches. The CDR3 sequence is 13 residues long. The DNA for the CDR3 is TGTGCCAGCAGCTGGGACAGGGGGCATGAGCAGTTCTTC. Translated, it gives CASSWDRGHEQFF.

The J gene is TRBJ1-1, the V gene TRBV6-5; perhaps TRBD1 as D (5 bases). Trimming stripped 8 bases from V and 7 bases from J, with 11 bases between. From germline, CDR1 is MNHEY and CDR2 SVGAGI. CDR3 size: 11 residues. The CDR3 DNA follows: TGTGCCAGCGACCAGGGCGGTGAAGCTTTCTTT. This codes for CASDQGGEAFF.

The DNA for the CDR3 is TGTGCCAGCAGTTACGGGGCCAGGGGCTGGGACTACACCTTC. It encodes CASSYGARGWDYTF. The chain has TRBV6-6 and TRBJ1-2, with a possible D match to TRBD1 (6 bases). V dropped 2 bases and J dropped 10 bases, with 17 bases sitting between them. Germline CDR1 is MNHNY and CDR2 is SVGAGI (reference sequence). There are 14 residues in the CDR3.

This clone was counted once. V and J are TRBV30 and TRBJ1-4, with D uncertain. Germline V gene sequence: CDR1 GTSNPN, CDR2 SVGIG (reference sequence). V was trimmed by 0 bases and J by 8 bases, leaving 7 bases between them. This CDR3 comprises 12 residues. CDR3 amino acids: CAWSVLREKLFF. CDR3 coding DNA: TGTGCCTGGAGTGTCTTGCGGGAAAAACTGTTTTTT.

The V and J genes are TRBV4-2 and TRBJ2-5, with D maybe TRBD2 (7 bases). The CDR3 covers 15 residues. Trimming took 1 base from V and 3 from J, leaving 12 bases between them. Germline V gives CDR1 LGHNA, CDR2 YNFKEQ. This CDR3 is CASSQGGGRKETQYF. CDR3 sequence (DNA): TGTGCCAGCAGCCAAGGGGGGGGGCGGAAAGAGACCCAGTACTTC.

The V call is TRBV2, the J call TRBJ1-5, with unresolved D. Deletions cut 3 bases from V and 7 bases from J, with 10 bases between. Germline CDR1 SNHLY, CDR2 FYNNEI. The CDR3 is 13 residues long. In nucleotides, the CDR3 is TGTGCCAGCAGTGACTTCGCTGGGCAGCCCCAGCATTTT. This sequence encodes CASSDFAGQPQHF.

The chain links TRBV28 to TRBJ2-2; D tentatively fits TRBD1 or TRBD2 (5 bases each). This CDR3 has 13 residues. Germline values: CDR1 MDHEN, CDR2 SYDVKM. V gave up 3 bases and J gave up 7 bases, with 9 bases separating them. The CDR3 nucleotides read TGTGCCAGCAGTTTCAGAGGGGTCGGGGAGCTGTTTTTT. Translating it yields CASSFRGVGELFF.

J is TRBJ2-1 and V is TRBV5-4, with D perhaps given as TRBD1 or TRBD2 (5 bases each). Per the germline V gene, CDR1 is SGHNT and CDR2 is YYREEE (reference sequence). The CDR3 contains 15 residues. Between the trimmed V and J ends, which lost 4 bases and 2 bases, there was a span of 13 bases. The CDR3 DNA follows: TGTGCCAGCAGCAGGGACGGATCGACCTACAATGAGCAGTTCTTC. Residues: CASSRDGSTYNEQFF.

The chain recombines TRBV27 with TRBJ1-6; D ambiguous. V gave up 6 bases and J gave up 7 bases, with 16 bases separating them. The CDR3 loop spans 15 amino acids. The V gene's germline CDR1 is MNHEY and CDR2 SMNVEV (reference sequence). This CDR3 is CASSPLRAGNSPLHF. The CDR3 bases are TGTGCCAGCAGCCCTCTGCGTGCGGGGAATTCACCCCTCCACTTT.

This clone was counted a single time. An end of the junction does not agree with germline; a read error may underlie this. The chain combines TRBV7-2 with TRBJ2-3, with TRBD2 matching over 10 bases. Germline loops: CDR1 SGHTA, CDR2 FQGNSA. This CDR3 spans 14 amino acids. CDR3 DNA sequence: TGTGCCAGCAGCCTAGCGGGGGCCGCAGATACGCAGTATTTT. This translates into CASSLAGAADTQYF.

The J gene is TRBJ2-7, the V gene TRBV5-1; D possibly matches TRBD1 or TRBD2 (5 bases each). This CDR3 spans 14 amino acids. The germline CDR1 and CDR2 sequences are SGHRS and YFSETQ. Between the trimmed V and J ends, which lost 0 bases and 5 bases, there was a span of 12 bases. The CDR3: CASSLEIGTNEQYF. The CDR3 DNA follows: TGCGCCAGCAGCTTGGAGATAGGGACGAACGAGCAGTACTTC.

This chain uses TRBV7-2 with TRBJ2-3; D gene unclear. V lost 3 bases to trimming and J lost 5 bases, with 9 bases between them. This CDR3 region has 13 residues. The germline V gene has CDR1 SGHTA and CDR2 FQGNSA. CDR3 region: CASSLDQRDTQYF. CDR3 in DNA: TGTGCCAGCAGCTTGGACCAGCGAGATACGCAGTATTTT.

J is TRBJ2-3 and V is TRBV7-7; D remains unclear. Looked up from germline, CDR1 is SSHAT and CDR2 is FNYEAQ (reference sequence). There are 15 residues in the CDR3. Trimming pared 1 base from V and 3 bases from J, leaving 11 bases between. In DNA form, the CDR3 reads TGTGCCAGCAGCTTAGGGGTAGGCCGGACAGATACGCAGTATTTT. Its translation is CASSLGVGRTDTQYF.

The chain combines TRBV6-1 with TRBJ1-2; D not resolved. Trimming left V 0 bases short and J 2 bases short, with 10 bases between. The germline V gene has CDR1 MNHNS and CDR2 SASEGT. The CDR3 length is 15 residues. The CDR3 sequence: CASSEASAANYGYTF. CDR3 DNA: TGTGCCAGCAGTGAAGCGTCGGCCGCGAACTATGGCTACACCTTC.

This chain uses TRBV18 with TRBJ1-4; maybe TRBD1 (6 bases). CDR1 KGHSH and CDR2 LQKENI come from the germline V gene. The CDR3 contains 13 residues. V was pared by 8 bases and J by 5 bases, with 12 bases between. In DNA form, the CDR3 reads TGTGCCAGCCGAGGGGGGGTCAATGAAAAACTGTTTTTT. Its translation: CASRGGVNEKLFF.

The chain links TRBV7-6 to TRBJ1-2; D is unresolved. This CDR3 has 13 amino acids. V was pared by 1 base and J by 2 bases, with 5 bases between. Per the germline V gene, CDR1 is SGHVS and CDR2 is FNYEAQ. CDR3 nucleotides: TGTGCCAGCAGCTTAGGTCTAAACTATGGCTACACCTTC. Protein sequence: CASSLGLNYGYTF.

The CDR3 sequence: CASRFGGGYDVGTEAFF. CDR3 nucleotides: TGTGCCAGCAGGTTCGGTGGGGGGTATGATGTGGGCACTGAAGCTTTCTTT. V usage is TRBV28 and J usage is TRBJ1-1; D is possibly TRBD1 (5 bases). Germline values: CDR1 MDHEN, CDR2 SYDVKM. The CDR3 totals 17 residues. The V end was cut by 6 bases, the J end by 4 bases, with 24 bases between.

The rearrangement links TRBV28 to TRBJ1-2; D perhaps matches TRBD1 (5 bases). The CDR3 totals 13 residues. With 4 bases removed from V and 4 bases from J, the gap between germline ends came to 10 bases. The germline V gene encodes CDR1 MDHEN and CDR2 SYDVKM. CDR3 sequence reads: CASSSTEGYGYTF. The CDR3, as DNA: TGTGCCAGCAGTTCGACAGAGGGCTATGGCTACACCTTC.

This chain links TRBV5-1 with TRBJ1-2; possibly TRBD1 for D (6 bases). Per the germline V gene, CDR1 is SGHRS and CDR2 is YFSETQ. The CDR3 contains 19 residues. V was pared by 2 bases and J by 4 bases, with 27 bases between. The CDR3 nucleotides are TGCGCCAGCAGCTTCGATCTCTCGATACAGGGTTCATACGGCTATGGCTACACCTTC. It translates to CASSFDLSIQGSYGYGYTF.

This CDR3 is CASRPLAADEQFF. The CDR3, as DNA: TGTGCCAGCCGCCCGCTGGCTGCGGATGAGCAGTTCTTC. The V and J genes are TRBV5-4 and TRBJ2-1, with D unclear. Between the trimmed V and J ends, which lost 7 bases and 8 bases, there was a span of 16 bases. From germline, CDR1 is SGHNT and CDR2 YYREEE (reference sequence). The CDR3 loop spans 13 amino acids. The full variable domain, its missing parts supplied by reference TRBV5-4 and TRBJ2-1, is ETGVTQSPTHLIKTRGQQVTLRCSSQSGHNTVSWYQQALGQGPQFIFQYYREEENGRGNFPPRFSGLQFPNYSSELNVNALELDDSALYLCASRPLAADEQFFGPGTRLTVL.

This clone has only one observation. This chain links TRBV19 with TRBJ1-6; 7 nucleotides align to TRBD1. The CDR3 runs to 16 residues. Germline values: CDR1 LNHDA, CDR2 SQIVND (reference sequence). The V gene end was trimmed by 5 bases and the J gene end by 10 bases; junction bases not matched to a gene: 14. CDR3 sequence (DNA): TGTGCCAGTAGTCCGCGGACAGGCCCAATGGGCTCACCCCTCCACTTT. Its protein product is CASSPRTGPMGSPLHF.

J is TRBJ1-3 and V is TRBV6-5; D remains unclear. The CDR3 runs to 15 residues. Germline CDR1 and CDR2: MNHEY and SVGAGI. V was clipped by 0 bases and J by 2 bases, with 8 bases between them. The CDR3 region is CASSYSKWAGNTIYF. In DNA, the CDR3 is TGTGCCAGCAGTTACTCGAAATGGGCTGGAAACACCATATATTTT.

The table lists this clone with a few counts. The V call is TRBV7-8, the J call TRBJ2-2; TRBD1 is a possible D gene (5 bases). The CDR3 contains 15 residues. CDR1 and CDR2 (germline): SGHVS, FQNEAQ. Trimming cost V 2 bases and J 0 bases, with 7 bases left between them. The CDR3, as DNA: TGTGCCAGCAGCTTACAGGGCGCGAACACCGGGGAGCTGTTTTTT. Encoded protein: CASSLQGANTGELFF.

This sequence joins TRBV27 and TRBJ2-5, with TRBD2 as a possible D gene (5 bases). The CDR3 length is 12 residues. V dropped 8 bases and J dropped 9 bases, with 16 bases sitting between them. Per the germline V gene, CDR1 is MNHEY and CDR2 is SMNVEV (reference sequence). The CDR3, as DNA: TGTGCCAGCGGACCCGCGGGCCAGGCCCAGTACTTC. Protein: CASGPAGQAQYF.

This chain uses TRBV20-1 with TRBJ2-3; D is unresolved. The germline V gene encodes CDR1 DFQATT and CDR2 SNEGSKA (reference sequence). With 6 bases removed from V and 6 bases from J, the gap between germline ends came to 10 bases. The CDR3 contains 11 residues. In DNA, the CDR3 is TGCAGTGCCCTCAAAAGGGATACGCAGTATTTT. Translation gives CSALKRDTQYF.

The chain links TRBV7-9 to TRBJ2-7; D is perhaps TRBD1 (6 bases). Trimming took off 4 bases at V and 0 bases at J, with 13 bases between the two ends. Looked up from germline, CDR1 is SEHNR and CDR2 is FQNEAQ (reference sequence). The CDR3 consists of 15 residues. The CDR3 loop reads CASSSGVGVSYEQYV. CDR3 DNA: TGTGCCAGCAGCTCAGGGGTCGGGGTCTCCTACGAGCAGTACGTC.

CDR3 sequence (DNA): TGCGCCAGCAGCTTGGATAATGAGCAGTTCTTC. Its protein product is CASSLDNEQFF. The rearrangement uses TRBV5-1 and TRBJ2-1; D not certain. CDR1 is SGHRS, CDR2 YFSETQ, per germline. V lost 0 bases to trimming and J lost 7 bases, with 2 bases between them. The CDR3 loop spans 11 amino acids. The full variable domain, completed using reference TRBV5-1 and TRBJ2-1, is KAGVTQTPRYLIKTRGQQVTLSCSPISGHRSVSWYQQTPGQGLQFLFEYFSETQRNKGNFPGRFSGRQFSNSRSEMNVSTLELGDSALYLCASSLDNEQFFGPGTRLTVL.

This chain links TRBV13 with TRBJ1-2; TRBD1 agrees at 8 bases. CDR1 and CDR2 (germline): PRHDT, FYEKMQ (reference sequence). The CDR3 consists of 15 residues. J lost 4 bases, V lost 4 bases, and 8 bases had no gene match. CDR3 in amino acids: CASSWQGARGYGYTF. Written as DNA, the CDR3 is TGTGCCAGCAGCTGGCAGGGGGCGCGTGGCTATGGCTACACCTTC.

For the CDR3, the DNA is TGTGCCAGCAGCCCTGATTTAGGGCGAGGCTACACCTTC. This translates into CASSPDLGRGYTF. This rearrangement joins TRBV11-3 to TRBJ1-2, with D unresolved. The germline V gene encodes CDR1 SGHNT and CDR2 YENEEA. This CDR3 has 13 amino acids. V lost 5 bases to trimming and J lost 8 bases, with 15 bases between them. Complete variable domain (other parts from reference TRBV11-3 and TRBJ1-2): EAGVVQSPRYKIIEKKQPVAFWCNPISGHNTLYWYLQNLGQGPELLIRYENEEAVDDSQLPKDRFSAERLKGVDSTLKIQPAELGDSAVYLCASSPDLGRGYTFGSGTRLTVV.